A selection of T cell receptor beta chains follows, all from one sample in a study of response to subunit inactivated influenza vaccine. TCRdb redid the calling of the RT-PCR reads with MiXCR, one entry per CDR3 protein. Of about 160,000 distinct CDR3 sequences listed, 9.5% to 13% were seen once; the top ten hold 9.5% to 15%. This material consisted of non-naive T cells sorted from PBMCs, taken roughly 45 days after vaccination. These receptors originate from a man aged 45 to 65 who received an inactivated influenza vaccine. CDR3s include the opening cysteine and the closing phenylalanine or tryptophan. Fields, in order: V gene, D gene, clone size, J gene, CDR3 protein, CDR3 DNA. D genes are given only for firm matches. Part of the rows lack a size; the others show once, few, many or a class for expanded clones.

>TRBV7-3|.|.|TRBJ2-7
CASSPLGSSYEQYF
TGTGCCAGCAGCCCCTTGGGGAGCTCCTACGAGCAGTACTTC
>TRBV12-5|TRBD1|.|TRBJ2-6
CASGLSGQGSGANVLTF
TGTGCTAGTGGTCTATCGGGACAGGGTTCTGGGGCCAACGTCCTGACTTTC
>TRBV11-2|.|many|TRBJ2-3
CASSLDLWDTQYF
TGTGCCAGCAGCTTAGATCTTTGGGATACGCAGTATTTT
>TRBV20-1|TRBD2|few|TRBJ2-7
CSARSPSGSEQYF
TGCAGTGCTAGAAGCCCTAGCGGGAGCGAGCAGTACTTC
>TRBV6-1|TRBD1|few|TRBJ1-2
CASSARDRVPYGYTF
TGTGCCAGCAGTGCCCGGGACAGGGTTCCCTATGGCTACACCTTC
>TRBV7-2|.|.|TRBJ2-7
CASSLGTITYEQYF
TGTGCCAGCAGCTTAGGGACTATCACCTACGAGCAGTACTTC
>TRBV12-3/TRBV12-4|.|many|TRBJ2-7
CASSLNPGGPYEQYF
TGTGCCAGCAGTTTAAACCCCGGGGGGCCATACGAGCAGTACTTC
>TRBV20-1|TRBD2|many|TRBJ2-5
CSAARHLGLAEETQYF
TGCAGTGCGGCGCGTCATTTGGGACTAGCGGAAGAGACCCAGTACTTC
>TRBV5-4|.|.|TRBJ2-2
CASSLLSGYGFAGTGELFF
TGTGCCAGCAGCTTGTTATCGGGGTACGGTTTCGCGGGCACCGGGGAGCTGTTTTTT
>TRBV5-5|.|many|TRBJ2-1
CASSLHWRGYPYNEQFF
TGTGCCAGCAGCCTCCATTGGCGTGGCTATCCCTACAATGAGCAGTTCTTC
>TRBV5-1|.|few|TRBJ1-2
CASSKTGLGGYTF
TGCGCCAGCTCGAAAACAGGGTTGGGGGGCTACACCTTC
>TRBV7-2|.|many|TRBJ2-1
CASSLDLYNEQFF
TGTGCCAGCAGCTTAGATTTGTACAATGAGCAGTTCTTC
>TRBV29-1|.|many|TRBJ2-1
CSVDSGVVYNEQFF
TGCAGCGTTGATTCGGGAGTGGTCTACAATGAGCAGTTCTTC
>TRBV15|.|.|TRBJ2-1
CATSRDRAGINYNEQFF
TGTGCCACCAGCAGAGATCGGGCAGGGATTAACTACAATGAGCAGTTCTTC
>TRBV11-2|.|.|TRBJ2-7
CASSLGAVYEQYF
TGTGCCAGCAGCTTAGGTGCGGTCTACGAGCAGTACTTC
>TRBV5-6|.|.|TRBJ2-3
CASSLRVSSTDTQYF
TGTGCCAGCAGCCTCCGGGTATCTAGCACAGATACGCAGTATTTT
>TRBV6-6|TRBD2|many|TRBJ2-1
CASSTPPSGSNSYNEQFF
TGTGCCAGCAGTACCCCCCCTAGCGGGAGTAATTCCTACAATGAGCAGTTCTTC
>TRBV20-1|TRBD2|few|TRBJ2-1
CSAYHSGRVYNEQFF
TGCAGTGCCTATCATAGCGGGAGGGTATACAATGAGCAGTTCTTC
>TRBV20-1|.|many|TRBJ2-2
CSATIGATGELFF
TGCAGTGCTACCATTGGGGCCACCGGGGAGCTGTTTTTT
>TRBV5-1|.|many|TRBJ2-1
CASSLETGAYNEQFF
TGCGCCAGCAGCTTGGAAACGGGGGCTTACAATGAGCAGTTCTTC
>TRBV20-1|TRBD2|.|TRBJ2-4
CSAIQLAGNKNIQYF
TGCAGTGCTATTCAGCTAGCGGGGAACAAAAACATTCAGTACTTC
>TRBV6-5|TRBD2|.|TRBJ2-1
CASSYRTSGPRSYNEQFF
TGTGCCAGCAGTTACCGGACTAGCGGGCCGCGCTCCTACAATGAGCAGTTCTTC
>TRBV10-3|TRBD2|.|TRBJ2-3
CAIRRTSGVTDTQYF
TGTGCCATCAGACGGACTAGCGGAGTCACAGATACGCAGTATTTT
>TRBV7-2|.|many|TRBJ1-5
CASSLVFRNQPQHF
TGTGCCAGCAGCTTAGTTTTTCGCAATCAGCCCCAGCATTTT
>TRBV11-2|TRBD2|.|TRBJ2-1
CASSLVSHGTTKYNEQFF
TGTGCCAGCAGCTTAGTTTCCCACGGGACTACCAAATACAATGAGCAGTTCTTC
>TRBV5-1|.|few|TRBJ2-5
CASSLANYGGETQYF
TGCGCCAGCAGCTTGGCCAATTATGGTGGAGAGACCCAGTACTTC
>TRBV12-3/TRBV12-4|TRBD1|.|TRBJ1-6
CASSLGDRDNSPLHF
TGTGCCAGCAGTTTGGGGGACAGAGATAATTCACCCCTCCACTTT
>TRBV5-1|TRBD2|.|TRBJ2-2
CASSLSLAGDYTGELFF
TGCGCCAGCAGCTTGTCCCTAGCGGGAGACTACACCGGGGAGCTGTTTTTT
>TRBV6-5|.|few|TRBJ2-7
CASSYLNTRQANYEQYF
TGTGCCAGCAGTTATTTAAATACGCGACAGGCGAACTACGAGCAGTACTTC